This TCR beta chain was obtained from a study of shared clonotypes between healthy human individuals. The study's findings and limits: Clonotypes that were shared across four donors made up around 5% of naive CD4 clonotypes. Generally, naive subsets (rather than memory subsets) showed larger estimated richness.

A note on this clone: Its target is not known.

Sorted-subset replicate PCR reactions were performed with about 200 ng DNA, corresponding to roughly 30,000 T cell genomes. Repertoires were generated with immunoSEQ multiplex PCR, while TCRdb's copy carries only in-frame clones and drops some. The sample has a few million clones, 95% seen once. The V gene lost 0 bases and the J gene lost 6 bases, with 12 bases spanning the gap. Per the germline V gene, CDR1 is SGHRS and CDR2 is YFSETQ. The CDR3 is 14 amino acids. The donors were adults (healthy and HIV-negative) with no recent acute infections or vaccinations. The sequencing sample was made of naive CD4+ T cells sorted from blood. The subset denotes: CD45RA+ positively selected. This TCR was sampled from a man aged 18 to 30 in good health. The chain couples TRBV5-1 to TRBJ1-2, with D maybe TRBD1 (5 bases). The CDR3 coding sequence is TGCGCCAGCAGCTTGGAACAGGCCACTCATGGCTACACCTTC. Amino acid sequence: CASSLEQATHGYTF.